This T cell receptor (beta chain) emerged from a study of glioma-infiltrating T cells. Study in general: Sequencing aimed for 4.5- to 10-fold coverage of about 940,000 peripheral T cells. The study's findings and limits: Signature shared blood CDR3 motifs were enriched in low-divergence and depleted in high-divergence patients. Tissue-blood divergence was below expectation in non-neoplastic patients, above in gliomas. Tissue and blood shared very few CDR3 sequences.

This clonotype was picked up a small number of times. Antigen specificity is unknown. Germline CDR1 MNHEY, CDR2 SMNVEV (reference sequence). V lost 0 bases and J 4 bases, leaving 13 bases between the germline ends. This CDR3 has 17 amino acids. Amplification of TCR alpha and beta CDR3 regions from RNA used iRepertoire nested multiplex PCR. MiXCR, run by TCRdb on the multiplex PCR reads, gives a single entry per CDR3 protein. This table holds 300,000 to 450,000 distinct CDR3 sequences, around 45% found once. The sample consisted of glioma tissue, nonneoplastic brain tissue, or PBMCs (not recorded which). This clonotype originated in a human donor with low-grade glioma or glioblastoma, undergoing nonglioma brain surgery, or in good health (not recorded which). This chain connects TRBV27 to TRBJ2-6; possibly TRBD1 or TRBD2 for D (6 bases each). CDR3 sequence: CASSLSRGGRGANVLTF. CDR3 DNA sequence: TGTGCCAGCAGTTTATCGCGTGGGGGGCGAGGGGCCAACGTCCTGACTTTC.